Listed here are 5 T cell receptor beta chains from one sample, sequenced in a study of metastatic and nonmetastatic thyroid tumors. None of the patients had undergone any treatment ahead of thyroid surgery. MiXCR reprocessed the PCR reads for TCRdb. The table has approximately 90,000 clones, about 13% seen once. Sequenced material: blood. Receptors were obtained from a female donor with papillary thyroid cancer or a benign thyroid nodule (not recorded which). Some clones in this sample may be carry-over from other donors' samples.

This clone was recorded many times. The genes are TRBV19 and TRBJ2-6; TRBD2 matches at 7 bases. Germline V gene data show CDR1 as LNHDA and CDR2 as SQIVND (reference sequence). The CDR3 contains 16 residues. Trimming removed 4 bases from V and 4 bases from J; junction bases left unmatched: 7. The CDR3 protein is CASSKIGGSGANVLTF. CDR3 in DNA: TGTGCCAGTAGTAAGATCGGGGGGTCCGGGGCCAACGTCCTGACTTTC.

This clone was seen only a few times. V usage is TRBV5-6 and J usage is TRBJ1-5, with 8 bases that match TRBD1. Germline trimming cut 4 bases from V and 3 bases from J; bases unmatched to any gene: 9. Germline V gene lookup returns CDR1 SGHDT and CDR2 YYEEEE. The CDR3 extends over 16 amino acids. DNA for the CDR3: TGTGCCAGCAGCCAAGGACAGGGACGCAACAATCAGCCCCAGCATTTT. It specifies CASSQGQGRNNQPQHF.

There are many counts of this clone. V and J are TRBV20-1 and TRBJ1-2; no clear D gene. The CDR3 sequence is 10 residues long. Trimming removed 4 bases from V and 7 bases from J, with 7 bases in between. Germline loops: CDR1 DFQATT, CDR2 SNEGSKA (reference sequence). The CDR3 coding sequence is TGCAGTGCTACCCAGTCTGGCTACACCTTC. Protein: CSATQSGYTF.

Many counts were recorded for this clone. The chain couples TRBV20-1 to TRBJ1-2, with TRBD1 matching over 8 bases. Trimming removed 6 bases from V and 1 base from J; junction bases left unmatched: 7. The CDR3 spans 14 residues. The germline V gene has CDR1 DFQATT and CDR2 SNEGSKA (reference sequence). The CDR3 nucleotides are TGCAGTGCCGACTCCGGACAGGGTAACTATGGCTACACCTTC. This translates into CSADSGQGNYGYTF.

In its sample, this clone was seen many times. One end of the junction varies from germline; a read error may be responsible. V usage is TRBV19 and J usage is TRBJ1-1; a weak D match, TRBD1 (5 bases). Germline values: CDR1 LNHDA, CDR2 SQIVND (reference sequence). CDR3 length equals 11 residues. CDR3 DNA: TGTGCCAGTAGTATAGGCCCGGGACTCTCCTTT. This sequence encodes CASSIGPGLSF.